This TCR beta chain was observed in a study of T cell changes during pregnancy in multiple sclerosis. The ends were cut back, 6 bases at V and 6 bases at J, with 12 bases in the middle. The CDR3 runs to 12 residues. Germline V gene lookup returns CDR1 MNHEY and CDR2 SMNVEV (reference sequence). Produced via immunoSEQ multiplex PCR; TCRdb's table is partial and in-frame only. The repertoire holds more than 55,000 clones, with roughly 87% as singletons. The clonotype was recovered from a female donor in good health, enrolled as a control in a pregnancy study. This sequence joins TRBV27 and TRBJ2-7, with no clear D. This specimen consisted of peripheral blood, obtained in the third trimester of pregnancy. Here the CDR3 DNA reads TGTGCCAGCAGGTCGAGGTTGTCCGAGCAGTACTTC. It is translated as CASRSRLSEQYF.